This T cell receptor (beta chain) originates from a study of blood T cell repertoires in COVID-19. The data were produced by immunoSEQ multiplex PCR, yet TCRdb's version contains in-frame clones alone and is incomplete. The sample carries about 260,000 clones, roughly nine tenths recorded once. Categorization into cohorts depended on clinical history that participants reported. The CDR3 covers 17 residues. Trimming took 6 bases from V and 5 from J; bases not matched to a gene: 16. Germline V lookup: CDR1 MNHEY, CDR2 SVGEGT. V is TRBV6-2 or TRBV6-3 and J is TRBJ2-5; 9 bases align to TRBD2. The material sequenced was PBMCs or T cells enriched from blood (not recorded which). This clonotype originated in a woman aged 18-29 years who had recovered from COVID-19. The CDR3 reads CASSPRSGRGGWETQYF. CDR3 bases: TGTGCCAGCAGCCCCCGGTCGGGGCGGGGGGGTTGGGAGACCCAGTACTTC.